What follows are 25 T cell receptor beta chains derived from one specimen sequenced in a study of T cells in Graves' hyperthyroidism and ophthalmopathy. There were TCR beta CDR3 regions amplified from RNA transcripts. When the TCR CDR3 underwent first-round RT-PCR, the HTBI primer set was used. TCRdb analysed the multiplex PCR reads with MiXCR anew, one entry per CDR3 protein. The profile covers hundreds of thousands of distinct CDR3 sequences, with around 15% appearing a single time and about 10% taken by the ten largest. The sequenced sample consisted of blood. The receptors come from a woman aged 18-29 years with Graves' hyperthyroidism.

This chain links TRBV18 with TRBJ2-2; 9 bases line up with TRBD1. V gave up 0 bases and J gave up 1 base; unmatched junction bases: 3. The length of the CDR3 is 17 residues. Germline CDR1 reads KGHSH; CDR2 reads LQKENI. CDR3 sequence (DNA): TGTGCCAGCTCACCACCGGGACAGGGCATGAACACCGGGGAGCTGTTTTTT. Protein: CASSPPGQGMNTGELFF.

In DNA, the CDR3 is TGCGCCAGCAGCCAAGCCTCCGGGACTATAAACACCGGGGAGCTGTTTTTT. Translating gives CASSQASGTINTGELFF. The chain links TRBV4-1 to TRBJ2-2; 7 bases match TRBD2. The CDR3 spans 17 residues. Germline CDR1 is MGHRA and CDR2 is YSYEKL. The trim removed 1 base at V and 2 bases at J, leaving 7 bases unmatched.

The CDR3 spells CASSQPRTGRGTEAFF. The CDR3 DNA is TGCGCCAGCAGCCAACCCCGGACAGGGCGCGGAACTGAAGCTTTCTTT. V gene TRBV4-1 combines with J gene TRBJ1-1, with 8 bases aligning to TRBD1. V was pared by 2 bases and J by 5 bases, with 10 bases of the junction left unmatched. The CDR3 runs to 16 residues. Germline V gives CDR1 MGHRA, CDR2 YSYEKL.

The rearrangement links TRBV9 to TRBJ2-3, with 7 bases identical to TRBD2. The CDR3 extends over 15 amino acids. Germline V CDR1 and CDR2: SGDLS, YYNGEE. The V gene end was trimmed by 2 bases and the J gene end by 4 bases; junction bases not matched to a gene: 7. CDR3 DNA: TGTGCCAGCAGCGTTCGGGGGGAGGAGGCAGATACGCAGTATTTT. As protein: CASSVRGEEADTQYF. Based on the CDR3 plus reference TRBV9 and TRBJ2-3, the full variable domain is DSGVTQTPKHLITATGQRVTLRCSPRSGDLSVYWYQQSLDQGLQFLIQYYNGEERAKGNILERFSAQQFPDLHSELNLSSLELGDSALYFCASSVRGEEADTQYFGPGTRLTVL.

This chain connects TRBV4-1 to TRBJ2-3, with 8 bases aligning to TRBD2. This CDR3 region has 15 residues. The V and J ends lost 6 bases and 1 base, in that order; junction bases with no gene match: 6. CDR1 is MGHRA and CDR2 is YSYEKL in the germline V gene. The CDR3 DNA reads as TGCGCCAGCAGACCCGTCGGGAGGGGCACAGATACGCAGTATTTT. Translating gives CASRPVGRGTDTQYF.

This clonotype was seen ten or more times. The chain combines TRBV3-1 with TRBJ1-1, with TRBD1 as a possible D gene (5 bases). The CDR3 has 15 residues. The germline CDR1 and CDR2 sequences are LGHDT and YNNKEL (reference sequence). V was clipped by 6 bases and J by 6 bases, with 20 bases between them. In DNA form, the CDR3 reads TGTGCCAGCAGTCAACTAGGCAGGGCCAGGTCTGAAGCTTTCTTT. Protein sequence: CASSQLGRARSEAFF.

This clonotype was observed at least ten times. The chain combines TRBV7-8 with TRBJ1-4; 7 bases are shared with TRBD1. The CDR3 extends over 18 amino acids. The germline V gene encodes CDR1 SGHVS and CDR2 FQNEAQ. Unmatched junction bases numbered 16, after V lost 2 bases and J lost 7 bases. The CDR3 sequence: CASSLRGWSAGGSEKLFF. CDR3 in DNA: TGTGCCAGCAGCTTAAGAGGCTGGTCGGCAGGGGGTAGTGAAAAACTGTTTTTT.

The CDR3 is CASLGGYYNEQFF. In DNA, the CDR3 is TGTGCCAGTCTAGGGGGATATTACAATGAGCAGTTCTTC. V and J are TRBV27 and TRBJ2-1, with D possibly matching TRBD1 (6 bases). The germline V gene has CDR1 MNHEY and CDR2 SMNVEV (reference sequence). Deletions cut 9 bases from V and 4 bases from J, with 13 bases between. The CDR3 is 13 amino acids.

This clonotype was seen ten or more times. The chain has TRBV6-1 and TRBJ2-3, with D uncertain. CDR1 is MNHNS and CDR2 is SASEGT in the germline V gene. Trimming stripped 0 bases from V and 0 bases from J, with 7 bases between. CDR3 size: 15 residues. The CDR3 DNA follows: TGTGCCAGCAGTGAAGCAACTTCTAGCACAGATACGCAGTATTTT. As protein: CASSEATSSTDTQYF.

This rearrangement joins TRBV20-1 to TRBJ2-2, with 14 bases lining up with TRBD2. The CDR3 spans 19 residues. Germline CDR1 is DFQATT and CDR2 is SNEGSKA (reference sequence). Trimming cost V 0 bases and J 4 bases; bases outside gene matches: 10. CDR3: CSARDDGTSGRDSTGELFF. CDR3 bases: TGCAGTGCTAGAGATGATGGGACTAGCGGGAGAGACAGCACCGGGGAGCTGTTTTTT.

The V and J genes are TRBV2 and TRBJ2-2; 13 nucleotides align to TRBD2. This CDR3 is 15 amino acids long. J gave up 3 bases and V 8 bases, and 3 bases lay outside the gene matches. Germline loops: CDR1 SNHLY, CDR2 FYNNEI. The CDR3 DNA reads as TGTGCCAGCCAACTAGCGGGAGGGTACACCGGGGAGCTGTTTTTT. Its translation is CASQLAGGYTGELFF. Full variable domain (missing parts from reference TRBV2 and TRBJ2-2): EPEVTQTPSHQVTQMGQEVILRCVPISNHLYFYWYRQILGQKVEFLVSFYNNEISEKSEIFDDQFSVERPDGSNFTLKIRSTKLEDSAMYFCASQLAGGYTGELFFGEGSRLTVL.

This clonotype was seen a few times. The gene calls are TRBV7-9 and TRBJ2-1; 11 bases are shared with TRBD2. The CDR3 runs 14 residues. Germline V gives CDR1 SEHNR, CDR2 FQNEAQ (reference sequence). Trimming took 6 bases from V and 10 from J; bases not matched to a gene: 8. For the CDR3, the DNA is TGTGCCAGCAGTAGCGGGAGGGCCCCTATCGAGCAGTTCTTC. It encodes CASSSGRAPIEQFF.

V usage is TRBV28 and J usage is TRBJ1-4; D is ambiguous. CDR3 size: 15 residues. V was cut by 2 bases and J by 6 bases, with 13 bases left in between. Germline lookup yields CDR1 MDHEN and CDR2 SYDVKM. The CDR3 sequence is CASSLERTLDEKLFF. CDR3 in DNA: TGTGCCAGCAGTTTAGAGAGGACCCTGGATGAAAAACTGTTTTTT.

This clonotype turned up a few times. This rearrangement joins TRBV11-2 to TRBJ2-7; D ambiguous. This CDR3 has 17 residues. Germline CDR1 reads SGHAT; CDR2 reads FQNNGV. Between the trimmed V and J ends, which lost 5 bases and 2 bases, there was a span of 22 bases. The CDR3 protein is CASSPQGPQARTYEQYF. DNA of the CDR3: TGTGCCAGCAGCCCCCAAGGCCCGCAAGCGCGCACCTACGAGCAGTACTTC.

This clonotype has more than one count but fewer than ten. The rearrangement joins TRBV24-1 to TRBJ2-7; maybe TRBD2 (5 bases). The length of the CDR3 is 13 residues. The germline V gene encodes CDR1 KGHDR and CDR2 SFDVKD. Trimming shortened V by 4 bases and J by 5 bases, and 11 bases separated the two germline ends. The CDR3 bases are TGTGCCACCAGTGACCCGGCGGGTCACGAGCAGTACTTC. This codes for CATSDPAGHEQYF.

The table lists this clonotype with many counts. The CDR3 loop is CSVVDQLATSYEQYF. CDR3 sequence (DNA): TGCAGCGTTGTAGATCAACTAGCGACCTCCTACGAGCAGTACTTC. The rearrangement joins TRBV29-1 to TRBJ2-7; 7 bases agree with TRBD2. CDR3 size: 15 residues. Germline CDR1 reads SQVTM; CDR2 reads ANQGSEA. The ends lost 4 bases at V and 0 bases at J; junction bases unmatched: 9.

This clonotype was observed many times. The chain couples TRBV11-2 to TRBJ1-1; D is possibly TRBD1 (6 bases). V was cut by 0 bases and J by 4 bases, with 15 bases left in between. In germline, CDR1 is SGHAT, CDR2 FQNNGV. This CDR3 comprises 16 residues. CDR3 nucleotide sequence: TGTGCCAGCAGCTTAGAAGGGGGGGATGGCGGCACTGAAGCTTTCTTT. Its translation: CASSLEGGDGGTEAFF.

The chain is built from TRBV19 and TRBJ1-2; D unclear. CDR3 size: 16 residues. Germline CDR1 reads LNHDA; CDR2 reads SQIVND (reference sequence). V lost 9 bases and J 3 bases, leaving 23 bases between the germline ends. The CDR3 spells CASQEADRFYDYGYTF. CDR3 nucleotides: TGTGCCAGCCAGGAGGCCGACCGCTTTTACGACTATGGCTACACCTTC.

This chain uses TRBV6-1 with TRBJ1-5; 7 bases fit TRBD1. Germline CDR1 reads MNHNS; CDR2 reads SASEGT. This CDR3 is built from 14 residues. Unmatched junction bases numbered 6, after V lost 6 bases and J lost 4 bases. This chain's CDR3 is CASRMTGLNQPQHF. CDR3 DNA sequence: TGTGCCAGCAGAATGACAGGGCTTAATCAGCCCCAGCATTTT.

At least ten counts were recorded for this clonotype. CDR3: CASSIYRRQGTNQPQHF. In DNA, the CDR3 is TGTGCCAGCAGTATATACCGCCGACAGGGAACAAATCAGCCCCAGCATTTT. This chain connects TRBV6-2 or TRBV6-3 to TRBJ1-5; TRBD1 agrees at 7 bases. The CDR3 contains 17 residues. The V gene's germline CDR1 is MNHEY and CDR2 SVGEGT. J was trimmed by 4 bases and V by 5 bases; bases with no gene match: 14.

In its sample, this clonotype was seen many times. The chain couples TRBV20-1 to TRBJ2-7; D is perhaps TRBD2 (6 bases). Germline assignment: CDR1 DFQATT and CDR2 SNEGSKA (reference sequence). V lost 2 bases, J lost 7 bases, and 15 bases lay in between. The CDR3 is 13 residues long. The CDR3 sequence is CSARRRLGGEQYF. For the CDR3, the DNA is TGCAGTGCTAGACGCAGACTCGGGGGAGAGCAGTACTTC.

The chain uses TRBV20-1 and TRBJ2-5; D gene ambiguous. This CDR3 spans 12 amino acids. The germline CDR1 and CDR2 sequences are DFQATT and SNEGSKA (reference sequence). V was pared by 5 bases and J by 2 bases, with 9 bases between. The chain's CDR3 is CSAPPLQETQYF. The CDR3 DNA follows: TGCAGTGCTCCCCCGCTTCAAGAGACCCAGTACTTC.

This clonotype was found many times. This chain uses TRBV9 with TRBJ2-1; a weak D match, TRBD2 (5 bases). Germline CDR1 reads SGDLS; CDR2 reads YYNGEE. V lost 4 bases and J 5 bases, leaving 19 bases between the germline ends. This CDR3 has 16 amino acids. The CDR3 nucleotides read TGTGCCAGCAGCCACGGTGGGCTAGCTGTGAACAATGAGCAGTTCTTC. It is translated as CASSHGGLAVNNEQFF.

The rearrangement links TRBV6-2 or TRBV6-3 to TRBJ1-2; no firm D call. V was trimmed by 5 bases and J by 0 bases, leaving 10 bases between them. The germline gives CDR1 MNHEY, CDR2 SVGEGT. The CDR3 is 14 amino acids. The CDR3 is CASSRERANYGYTF. The DNA for the CDR3 is TGTGCCAGCAGTCGCGAACGTGCTAACTATGGCTACACCTTC.

This clonotype appeared many times. The J gene is TRBJ2-3, the V gene TRBV20-1, with TRBD2 identical over 9 bases. After removal of 3 bases from V and 3 bases from J, the junction contained 7 bases not matched to a gene. The CDR3 spans 15 residues. Per germline, CDR1 DFQATT and CDR2 SNEGSKA (reference sequence). CDR3 sequence reads: CSASGAGGKTDTQYF. CDR3 nucleotide sequence: TGCAGTGCTAGTGGCGCGGGAGGGAAGACAGATACGCAGTATTTT.